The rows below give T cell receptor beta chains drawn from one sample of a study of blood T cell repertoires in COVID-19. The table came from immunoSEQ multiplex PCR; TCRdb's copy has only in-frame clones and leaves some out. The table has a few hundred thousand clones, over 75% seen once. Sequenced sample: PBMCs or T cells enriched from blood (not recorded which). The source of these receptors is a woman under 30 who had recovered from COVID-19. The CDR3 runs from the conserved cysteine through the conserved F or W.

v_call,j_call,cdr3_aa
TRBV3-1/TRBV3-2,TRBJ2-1,CASSSRTSGNDNEQFF
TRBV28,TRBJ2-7,CASSLGTEPGEQYF
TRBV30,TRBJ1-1,CAWSPGAEAFF
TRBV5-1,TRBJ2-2,CASSLDVRGTGELFF
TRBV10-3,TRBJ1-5,CAINPGGGPQHF
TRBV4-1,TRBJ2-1,CASSPFPPRGRGYNEQFF
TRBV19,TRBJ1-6,CASRFRTGKNSPLHF
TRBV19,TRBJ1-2,CASRMAAWGYTF
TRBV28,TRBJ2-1,CASSDIGTAFGNEQFF
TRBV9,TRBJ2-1,CASSVGSGRYYNEQFF
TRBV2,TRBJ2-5,CASSEGSGQETQYF
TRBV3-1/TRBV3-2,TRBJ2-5,CASTRDSDRQETQYF
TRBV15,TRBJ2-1,CATSRDWVGGDPWGEQFF
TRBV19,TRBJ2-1,CASSTGLPEQFF
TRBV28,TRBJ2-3,CASRKDFSDTQYF
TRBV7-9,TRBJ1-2,CASSLTGGYGYTF